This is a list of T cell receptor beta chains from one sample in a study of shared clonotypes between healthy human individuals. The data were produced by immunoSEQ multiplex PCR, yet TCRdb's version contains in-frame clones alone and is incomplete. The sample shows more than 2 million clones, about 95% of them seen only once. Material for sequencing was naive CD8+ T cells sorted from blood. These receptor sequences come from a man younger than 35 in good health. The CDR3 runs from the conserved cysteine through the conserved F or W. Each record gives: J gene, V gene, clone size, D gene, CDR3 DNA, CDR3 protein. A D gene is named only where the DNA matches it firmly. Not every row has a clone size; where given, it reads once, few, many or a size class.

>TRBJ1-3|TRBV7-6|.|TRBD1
TGTGCCAGCAGCCACGGTACAGGGGGCTCGGGCTCTGGAAACACCATATATTTT
CASSHGTGGSGSGNTIYF
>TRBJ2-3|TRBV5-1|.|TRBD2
TGCGCCAGCAGCCACGGGGAGGGGAGCACAGATACGCAGTATTTT
CASSHGEGSTDTQYF
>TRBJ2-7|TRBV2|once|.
TGTGCCAGCACTCAAGTGGCTAGCTGGCACGAGCAGTACTTC
CASTQVASWHEQYF
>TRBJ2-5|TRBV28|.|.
TGTGCCAGCAGTTTATGGGGTTGGGAGACCCAGTACTTC
CASSLWGWETQYF
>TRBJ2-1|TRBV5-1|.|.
TGCGCCAGCAGCTCCATAGGGGGGGCCTACAATGAGCAGTTCTTC
CASSSIGGAYNEQFF
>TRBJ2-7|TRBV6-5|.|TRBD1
TGTGCCAGCAGTCCTGGGACAGGGTCCTACGAGCAGTACTTC
CASSPGTGSYEQYF
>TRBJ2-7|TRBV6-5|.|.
TGTGCCAGCAGCCCCGGGACAACCTACGAGCAGTACTTC
CASSPGTTYEQYF
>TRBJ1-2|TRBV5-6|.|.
TGTGCCAGCAGCTTATTCAGTAATTCAGAGGGCTACACCTTC
CASSLFSNSEGYTF
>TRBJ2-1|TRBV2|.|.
TGTGCCAGCAGTGAGGCTAGCGCCTACAATGAGCAGTTCTTC
CASSEASAYNEQFF
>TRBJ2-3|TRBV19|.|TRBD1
TGTGCCAGTAGCATCGGGACAGGCTTAGGTGATACGCAGTATTTT
CASSIGTGLGDTQYF
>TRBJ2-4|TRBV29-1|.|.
TGCAGCGTTGAAGGAATCGTGGACAGCACTTTAGCCAAAAACATTCAGTACTTC
CSVEGIVDSTLAKNIQYF
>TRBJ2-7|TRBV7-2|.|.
TGTGCCAGCAGCTTAGGGGCGGGGTTAACCTACGAGCAGTACTTC
CASSLGAGLTYEQYF
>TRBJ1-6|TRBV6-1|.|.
TGTGCCAGCAGTGAAAGGAAGGGGTCGTACTCACCCCTCCACTTT
CASSERKGSYSPLHF
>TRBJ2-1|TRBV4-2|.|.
TGTGCCAGCAGCCAAGATTTGGGAATTGTTACCTACAATGAGCAGTTCTTC
CASSQDLGIVTYNEQFF
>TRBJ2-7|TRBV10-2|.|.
TGCGCCAGCAGTGATGGAGGCGGGAACTACGAGCAGTACTTC
CASSDGGGNYEQYF
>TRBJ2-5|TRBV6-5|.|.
TGTGCCAGCACCGCCGACAGTCACCAAGAGACCCAGTACTTC
CASTADSHQETQYF